These 25 T cell receptor beta chains originate from one sample sequenced in a study of cytomegalovirus exposure and HLA in healthy donors. PCR was performed using 60 Vbeta and 13 Jbeta primers. The protocol was immunoSEQ multiplex PCR, while the TCRdb copy is restricted to in-frame clones and leaves out a portion. The listing records about 200,000 clones. Sample: PBMCs. The receptor set was obtained from a boy between 10 and 17 years old in good health and CMV-seronegative.

The genes are TRBV4-1 and TRBJ2-2; 7 nucleotides agree with TRBD2. J was trimmed by 5 bases and V by 0 bases; bases with no gene match: 6. CDR1 MGHRA and CDR2 YSYEKL come from the germline V gene. The CDR3 is made up of 16 amino acids. CDR3 DNA: TGCGCCAGCAGCCAAGAACGCGCGGGGGTAACCGGGGAGCTGTTTTTT. Translating gives CASSQERAGVTGELFF.

The chain carries TRBV2 and TRBJ2-2; 9 bases agree with TRBD2. The germline V gene encodes CDR1 SNHLY and CDR2 FYNNEI. Trimming cost V 5 bases and J 2 bases; bases outside gene matches: 12. The CDR3 runs to 18 residues. For the CDR3, the DNA is TGTGCCAGCAGTCGATCCGAGACTAGCGGAGAAAACACCGGGGAGCTGTTTTTT. Translating gives CASSRSETSGENTGELFF.

As concerns this clone: The sample has other DNA sequences that encode this CDR3 too. The genes are TRBV7-2 and TRBJ2-1; a weak D match, TRBD1 (6 bases). V was trimmed by 1 base and J by 4 bases, leaving 8 bases between them. Germline V CDR1 and CDR2: SGHTA, FQGNSA. The CDR3 totals 14 residues. In DNA, the CDR3 is TGTGCCAGCAGCTTAGGGACAGAATACAATGAGCAGTTCTTC. Its translation is CASSLGTEYNEQFF.

The chain employs TRBV19 and TRBJ2-3; 10 bases line up with TRBD2. This CDR3 has 13 amino acids. CDR1 is LNHDA and CDR2 is SQIVND in the germline V gene (reference sequence). Unmatched junction bases numbered 6, after V lost 7 bases and J lost 8 bases. The DNA of the CDR3 is TGTGCCAGTACCGGAGGGACTAGCGTTACGCAGTATTTT. Translation gives CASTGGTSVTQYF.

The V and J genes are TRBV7-8 and TRBJ2-5; 11 bases are shared with TRBD2. The J call may not be correct, given that the DNA end is closer to TRBJ2-7. CDR3 size: 15 residues. Germline CDR1 reads SGHVS; CDR2 reads FQNEAQ. The CDR3 protein is CASSLGLAVLGEQYF. The CDR3 DNA reads TGTGCCAGCAGCTTGGGACTAGCGGTACTTGGCGAGCAGTACTTC.

The chain has TRBV11-2 and TRBJ1-1; D remains ambiguous. Germline CDR1 is SGHAT and CDR2 is FQNNGV. The length of the CDR3 is 13 residues. V was clipped by 2 bases and J by 1 base, with 5 bases between them. The CDR3 region is CASSLRENTEAFF. The CDR3 DNA follows: TGTGCCAGCAGCTTAAGAGAGAACACTGAAGCTTTCTTT.

The CDR3 loop is CATSTDRGLNTGELFF. The CDR3 DNA is TGTGCCACCAGCACCGACAGGGGACTGAACACCGGGGAGCTGTTTTTT. The V call is TRBV15, the J call TRBJ2-2, with 8 bases fitting TRBD1. Germline V gene lookup returns CDR1 LNHNV and CDR2 YYDKDF (reference sequence). Trimming cost V 4 bases and J 1 base; bases outside gene matches: 5. The CDR3 runs 16 residues.

The chain links TRBV7-2 to TRBJ2-7; D not certain. V dropped 0 bases and J dropped 3 bases, with 9 bases sitting between them. This CDR3 is built from 14 residues. Germline V lookup: CDR1 SGHTA, CDR2 FQGNSA. The CDR3 protein is CASSLALSLYEQYF. The CDR3 DNA sequence: TGTGCCAGCAGCTTAGCGCTTTCACTCTACGAGCAGTACTTC.

This chain connects TRBV4-1 to TRBJ1-5; tentative D call: TRBD1 (5 bases). Trimming cost V 0 bases and J 2 bases, with 11 bases left between them. Per the germline V gene, CDR1 is MGHRA and CDR2 is YSYEKL. This CDR3 contains 16 residues. The CDR3 bases are TGCGCCAGCAGCCAAGAATTGGGCAGGGGCAATCAGCCCCAGCATTTT. It yields the protein CASSQELGRGNQPQHF.

The rearrangement joins TRBV7-9 to TRBJ1-1; 9 nucleotides line up with TRBD1. In germline, CDR1 is SEHNR, CDR2 FQNEAQ (reference sequence). The CDR3 is made up of 11 amino acids. The ends lost 9 bases at V and 10 bases at J; junction bases unmatched: 6. DNA of the CDR3: TGTGCCAGTTTAACAGGGGGCCGAGCTTTCTTT. Translation gives CASLTGGRAFF. The full variable domain, its missing parts supplied by reference TRBV7-9 and TRBJ1-1, is DTGVSQNPRHKITKRGQNVTFRCDPISEHNRLYWYRQTLGQGPEFLTYFQNEAQLEKSRLLSDRFSAERPKGSFSTLEIQRTEQGDSAMYLCASLTGGRAFFGQGTRLTVV.

The chain recombines TRBV2 with TRBJ1-1, with TRBD1 as a possible D gene (6 bases). The germline gives CDR1 SNHLY, CDR2 FYNNEI. The CDR3 spans 12 residues. Trimming left V 8 bases short and J 10 bases short, with 17 bases between. The CDR3 DNA sequence: TGTGCCAGCTATGTGCAGGGGCGAGGAGCTTTCTTT. The encoded protein is CASYVQGRGAFF.

The chain is built from TRBV5-6 and TRBJ1-6; possible D gene TRBD1, 5 bases. The CDR3 is 19 amino acids. The V end was cut by 6 bases, the J end by 0 bases, with 22 bases between. The germline CDR1 and CDR2 sequences are SGHDT and YYEEEE. In DNA, the CDR3 is TGTGCCAGCACCGGGGGGAGACAGCCCCGAAGCTCCTATAATTCACCCCTCCACTTT. Amino acids: CASTGGRQPRSSYNSPLHF.

This chain uses TRBV28 with TRBJ1-1; no definite D call. The V end lost 7 bases, the J end lost 2 bases, and 20 bases lay between the germline ends. CDR3 size: 16 residues. Germline V gene sequence: CDR1 MDHEN, CDR2 SYDVKM. As DNA, the CDR3 is TGTGCCAGCAACTCACTGGTGGGCACCGGAAACACTGAAGCTTTCTTT. Its protein product is CASNSLVGTGNTEAFF.

In DNA form, the CDR3 reads TGTGCCAGCAGCGAAGGAGCAGAGACCGGGGAGCTGTTTTTT. It codes for CASSEGAETGELFF. The chain employs TRBV11-3 and TRBJ2-2; D gene unclear. Germline V lookup: CDR1 SGHNT, CDR2 YENEEA. V lost 5 bases and J 5 bases, leaving 12 bases between the germline ends. The length of the CDR3 is 14 residues.

The V gene is TRBV7-9, the J gene TRBJ1-4; 10 bases map to TRBD1. This CDR3 spans 14 amino acids. Trimming cost V 5 bases and J 8 bases; bases outside gene matches: 5. Germline V gene sequence: CDR1 SEHNR, CDR2 FQNEAQ (reference sequence). The CDR3 sequence is CASSRDRGWEKLFF. In DNA, the CDR3 is TGTGCCAGCAGCCGGGACAGGGGATGGGAAAAACTGTTTTTT.

This rearrangement joins TRBV5-8 to TRBJ1-1, with unresolved D. Trimming removed 3 bases from V and 5 bases from J, with 14 bases in between. CDR1 is SGHTS, CDR2 YDEGEE, per germline. The CDR3 contains 14 residues. CDR3 region: CASSSPVEVTEAFF. The CDR3 DNA reads TGTGCCAGCAGCTCCCCCGTAGAGGTGACTGAAGCTTTCTTT.

The rearrangement links TRBV4-2 to TRBJ1-5, with 7 bases fitting TRBD1. This CDR3 is 15 amino acids long. CDR1 and CDR2 from the germline V gene are LGHNA and YNFKEQ. With V trimmed by 0 bases and J by 1 base, 0 bases remained unmatched. The CDR3 sequence: CASSQEGQSNQPQHF. The CDR3 DNA sequence: TGTGCCAGCAGCCAAGAGGGACAGAGCAATCAGCCCCAGCATTTT.

The chain joins TRBV10-3 to TRBJ2-7, with a tentative D call TRBD1 (7 bases). CDR1 and CDR2 from the germline V gene are ENHRY and SYGVKD. Trimming cost V 10 bases and J 1 base, with 11 bases left between them. The CDR3 contains 12 residues. Here the CDR3 reads CATGGQSYEQYF. The CDR3 nucleotides read TGTGCCACCGGGGGACAGTCCTACGAGCAGTACTTC.

The chain carries TRBV7-9 and TRBJ2-5, with a tentative D call TRBD2 (6 bases). The V gene's germline CDR1 is SEHNR and CDR2 FQNEAQ (reference sequence). There are 15 residues in the CDR3. Trimming left V 3 bases short and J 0 bases short, with 11 bases between. Written as DNA, the CDR3 is TGTGCCAGCAGCTTGACAAGCGGGTACCAAGAGACCCAGTACTTC. It codes for CASSLTSGYQETQYF.

The chain uses TRBV27 and TRBJ2-3; 7 bases fit TRBD2. This CDR3 region has 15 residues. Germline V gene lookup returns CDR1 MNHEY and CDR2 SMNVEV (reference sequence). The V and J ends lost 5 bases and 0 bases, in that order; junction bases with no gene match: 5. The CDR3 sequence is CASSNIAGSTDTQYF. CDR3 sequence (DNA): TGTGCCAGCAGTAATATAGCGGGTAGCACAGATACGCAGTATTTT.

The chain carries TRBV6-5 and TRBJ2-1, with D perhaps matching TRBD2 (5 bases). Germline V CDR1 and CDR2: MNHEY, SVGAGI. The CDR3 length is 13 residues. V dropped 1 base and J dropped 9 bases, with 10 bases sitting between them. The chain's CDR3 is CASSYFREGEQFF. DNA of the CDR3: TGTGCCAGCAGTTACTTCCGAGAGGGTGAGCAGTTCTTC.

For the CDR3, the DNA is TGTGCCAGCAGCCCTGCCCCCGGGTCGACTCCTTACGAGCAGTACTTC. Its protein is CASSPAPGSTPYEQYF. This rearrangement joins TRBV7-2 to TRBJ2-7; D not certain. The length of the CDR3 is 16 residues. From germline, CDR1 is SGHTA and CDR2 FQGNSA. V was pared by 5 bases and J by 4 bases, with 21 bases between.

The chain links TRBV27 to TRBJ2-7; 9 bases are shared with TRBD1. The CDR3 runs 13 residues. The J segment lost 6 bases and the V segment lost 3 bases, leaving 3 bases of the junction unmatched. CDR1 is MNHEY, CDR2 SMNVEV, per germline (reference sequence). The CDR3 nucleotides read TGTGCCAGCAGTTTGAGGGACAGGGCCGAGCAGTACTTC. This gives the protein CASSLRDRAEQYF.

The chain couples TRBV7-9 to TRBJ2-2; D possibly corresponds to TRBD2 (5 bases). Germline CDR1 reads SEHNR; CDR2 reads FQNEAQ (reference sequence). The CDR3 runs to 15 residues. Between the trimmed V and J ends, which lost 5 bases and 1 base, there was a span of 11 bases. CDR3 sequence reads: CASSEERKNTGELFF. The CDR3, as DNA: TGTGCCAGCAGCGAGGAGCGGAAGAACACCGGGGAGCTGTTTTTT.

The CDR3 DNA reads as TGCGCCAGCAGCTTGGGAACAGGGGGCGAGCAGTTCTTC. Translated, it gives CASSLGTGGEQFF. The rearrangement links TRBV5-1 to TRBJ2-1; 9 bases align to TRBD1. V shed 0 bases, J shed 10 bases, and the junction held 2 bases outside the gene matches. The CDR3 is 13 amino acids. CDR1 is SGHRS, CDR2 YFSETQ, per germline.